Sequencing of this T cell receptor beta chain was carried out in a study of Ad26.COV2.S vaccination and SARS-CoV-2 variants. General study points: In vaccinated individuals, spike-specific CD8+ and CD4+ T cell responses reportedly displayed substantial breadth.

TCRdb keeps only in-frame clones here, not all; method: immunoSEQ multiplex PCR. The sample includes hundreds of thousands of clones, 92% seen only once; the top ten take roughly 3.9%. Notes on this clone: Its specificity is unknown.

CDR1 SGHTA and CDR2 FQGNSA come from the germline V gene. CDR3 length: 15 residues. J gave up 3 bases and V 2 bases, and 6 bases lay outside the gene matches. This TCR was recovered from a human donor who had recovered from COVID-19. The source material was peripheral blood, sampled after recovery from COVID-19. The chain carries TRBV7-2 and TRBJ2-7, with TRBD2 identical over 8 bases. Here the CDR3 reads CASSLRGGYLYEQYF. The CDR3 region has the DNA TGTGCCAGCAGCTTACGGGGGGGGTACCTCTACGAGCAGTACTTC.